Presented here are 10 T cell receptor beta chains from one specimen sequenced in a study of PD-1 blockade in classical Hodgkin lymphoma. Each and every patient relapsed after autologous stem cell transplantation, and patients got differing brentuximab vedotin exposure. Libraries were prepared by immunoSEQ multiplex PCR; TCRdb keeps only in-frame clonotypes and omits some of them. The profile shows about 40,000 clones, over 70% of them singletons. Sequencing used peripheral blood mononuclear cells (PBMCs), obtained at baseline. These receptors were obtained from a human donor with classical Hodgkin lymphoma.

The V call is TRBV7-9, the J call TRBJ2-2; 8 positions match TRBD2. Per the germline V gene, CDR1 is SEHNR and CDR2 is FQNEAQ (reference sequence). The ends lost 5 bases at V and 5 bases at J; junction bases unmatched: 10. The CDR3 sequence is 16 residues long. In nucleotides, the CDR3 is TGTGCCAGCAGCCAAAGGCGGGGGGCTGATACCGGGGAGCTGTTTTTT. Amino acid sequence: CASSQRRGADTGELFF.

This chain links TRBV19 with TRBJ2-7, with 11 bases lining up with TRBD2. The CDR3 consists of 15 residues. The ends lost 3 bases at V and 4 bases at J; junction bases unmatched: 5. Looked up from germline, CDR1 is LNHDA and CDR2 is SQIVND (reference sequence). In nucleotides, the CDR3 is TGTGCCAGTAGTATTTGGACTAGCGGGCTTTACGAGCAGTACTTC. It is translated as CASSIWTSGLYEQYF.

The chain has TRBV7-2 and TRBJ2-5; TRBD2 aligns across 7 bases. V was pared by 5 bases and J by 1 base, with 7 bases of the junction left unmatched. The CDR3 has 15 amino acids. Germline lookup yields CDR1 SGHTA and CDR2 FQGNSA. As DNA, the CDR3 is TGTGCCAGCAGCCAATTGCGGGGGACCCAAGAGACCCAGTACTTC. This gives the protein CASSQLRGTQETQYF.

The CDR3 DNA follows: TGTGCCAGTAGTATACGGGGCAGGGGGAATGAGCAGTTCTTC. The encoded protein is CASSIRGRGNEQFF. The rearrangement joins TRBV19 to TRBJ2-1; the match to TRBD1 covers 7 bases. The CDR3 covers 14 residues. With 2 bases clipped from V and 7 bases from J, the junction kept 5 bases outside the gene matches. Germline V gene data show CDR1 as LNHDA and CDR2 as SQIVND (reference sequence).

The chain is built from TRBV18 and TRBJ2-2, with D possibly TRBD2 on 6 matching bases. The CDR3 contains 16 residues. Per the germline V gene, CDR1 is KGHSH and CDR2 is LQKENI. The germline V and J ends were trimmed by 5 bases and 1 base, with 14 bases remaining between them. CDR3 coding DNA: TGTGCCAGCTCAGCGGGGCGGGGCCGGAACACCGGGGAGCTGTTTTTT. Protein product: CASSAGRGRNTGELFF.

The chain combines TRBV7-6 with TRBJ1-1; D call uncertain. V was trimmed by 3 bases and J by 4 bases, leaving 15 bases between them. Looked up from germline, CDR1 is SGHVS and CDR2 is FNYEAQ. The CDR3 runs to 15 residues. The CDR3 DNA sequence: TGTGCCAGCAGCTTGGGAGGGATTGCGGTCACTGAAGCTTTCTTT. Amino acids: CASSLGGIAVTEAFF.

This rearrangement joins TRBV19 to TRBJ1-4; D is unclear. The CDR3 totals 14 residues. Per the germline V gene, CDR1 is LNHDA and CDR2 is SQIVND (reference sequence). V was pared by 1 base and J by 3 bases, with 6 bases between. The CDR3 loop is CASSIAGANEKLFF. The CDR3 DNA is TGTGCCAGTAGTATAGCCGGGGCTAATGAAAAACTGTTTTTT.

To note about this clone: Other DNA sequences of this sample code for an identical CDR3. The J gene is TRBJ1-6, the V gene TRBV5-4; TRBD1 might be the D (6 bases). The CDR3 is 14 amino acids. Germline V lookup: CDR1 SGHNT, CDR2 YYREEE (reference sequence). V lost 0 bases to trimming and J lost 7 bases, with 8 bases between them. The CDR3 reads CASSLGQGNSPLHF. In DNA form, the CDR3 reads TGTGCCAGCAGCTTGGGTCAGGGGAATTCACCCCTCCACTTT.

The J gene is TRBJ1-6, the V gene TRBV6-6; 10 nucleotides agree with TRBD1. Per germline, CDR1 MNHNY and CDR2 SVGAGI (reference sequence). V lost 2 bases and J lost 10; bases outside the gene matches: 5. CDR3 size: 15 residues. CDR3 bases: TGTGCCAGCAGTTACCGAGGGACAGGGGCCTCACCCCTCCACTTT. Translating gives CASSYRGTGASPLHF.

This rearrangement joins TRBV6-6 to TRBJ2-5; D is unclear. The CDR3 runs to 10 residues. V lost 8 bases and J lost 4, with 5 bases in between. Germline V CDR1 and CDR2: MNHNY, SVGAGI (reference sequence). Here the CDR3 reads CASGVETQYF. The CDR3 DNA reads as TGTGCCAGCGGGGTAGAGACCCAGTACTTC.